These 5 T cell receptor beta chains originate from one sample sequenced in a study of shared clonotypes between healthy human individuals. Profiling relied on immunoSEQ multiplex PCR, and the TCRdb table lists in-frame clones only, not all of them. The sample shows around 2.1 million clones, around 93% of them seen only once. Naive CD8 cells comprised CD45RO-negative, CCR7-positively selected cells, excluding terminally differentiated effector memory CD45RA+ cells. The sequenced sample consisted of naive CD8+ T cells from PBMCs. Receptors originate from a young man in good health. Some clones in this sample may be carry-over from other donors' samples.

The chain is built from TRBV15 and TRBJ2-2, with 8 bases lining up with TRBD1. Germline CDR1 reads LNHNV; CDR2 reads YYDKDF (reference sequence). V was pared by 0 bases and J by 6 bases, with 9 bases of the junction left unmatched. The CDR3 is 17 amino acids. The CDR3 is CATSREDLDRAAGELFF. DNA of the CDR3: TGTGCCACCAGCAGAGAAGACCTGGACAGGGCTGCCGGGGAGCTGTTTTTT.

As regards this clone: This same CDR3 is encoded by further DNA sequences in the sample. This chain uses TRBV4-1 with TRBJ1-1; 8 nucleotides line up with TRBD1. V shed 4 bases and J 5 bases; nucleotides not matched to a gene: 3. This CDR3 region has 13 residues. The germline gives CDR1 MGHRA, CDR2 YSYEKL. The CDR3 is CASSLNRGTEAFF. The CDR3 bases are TGCGCCAGCAGCCTCAACAGGGGGACTGAAGCTTTCTTT.

This clone has just one count. This chain joins TRBV11-2 and TRBJ2-1; TRBD2 aligns across 9 bases. CDR1 and CDR2 from the germline V gene are SGHAT and FQNNGV. V shed 5 bases, J shed 10 bases, and the junction held 15 bases outside the gene matches. This CDR3 is built from 16 residues. Written as DNA, the CDR3 is TGTGCCAGCAGCGACCGAACGCCGGGACTAGCATACGAGCAGTTCTTC. Translating gives CASSDRTPGLAYEQFF.

The chain couples TRBV7-8 to TRBJ2-3, with D tentatively TRBD2 (5 bases). This CDR3 has 16 amino acids. V dropped 3 bases and J dropped 0 bases, with 13 bases sitting between them. Germline V lookup: CDR1 SGHVS, CDR2 FQNEAQ. The CDR3 spells CASSLRATSSTDTQYF. As DNA, the CDR3 is TGTGCCAGCAGCTTGCGGGCCACTTCTAGCACAGATACGCAGTATTTT.

V usage is TRBV25-1 and J usage is TRBJ1-1; 9 nucleotides line up with TRBD1. This CDR3 is built from 17 residues. CDR1 is MGHDK, CDR2 SYGVNS, per germline. J gave up 0 bases and V 5 bases, and 10 bases lay outside the gene matches. The CDR3 DNA sequence: TGTGCCAGCAGTTCCACAGGGGGCTACTTCATGAACACTGAAGCTTTCTTT. This sequence encodes CASSSTGGYFMNTEAFF.